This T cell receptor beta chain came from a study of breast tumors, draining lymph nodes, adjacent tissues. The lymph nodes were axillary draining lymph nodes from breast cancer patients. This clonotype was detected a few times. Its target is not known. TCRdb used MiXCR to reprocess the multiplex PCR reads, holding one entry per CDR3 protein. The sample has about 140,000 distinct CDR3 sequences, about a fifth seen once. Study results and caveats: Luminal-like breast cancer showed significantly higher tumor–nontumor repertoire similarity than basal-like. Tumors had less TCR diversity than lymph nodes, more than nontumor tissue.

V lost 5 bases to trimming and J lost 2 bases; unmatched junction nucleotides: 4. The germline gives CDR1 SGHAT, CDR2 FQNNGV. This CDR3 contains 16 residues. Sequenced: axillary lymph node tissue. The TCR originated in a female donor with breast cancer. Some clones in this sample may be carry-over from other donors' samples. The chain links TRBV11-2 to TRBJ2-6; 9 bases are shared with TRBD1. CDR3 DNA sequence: TGTGCCAGCAGCCTCACAGGGGGCGCTGGGGCCAACGTCCTGACTTTC. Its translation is CASSLTGGAGANVLTF.